This T cell receptor (beta chain) was obtained from a study of response to subunit inactivated influenza vaccine. Notes on the study in general: It was the authors' suggestion that each seasonal influenza vaccination recruits few new T cells.

TCRdb reprocessed the RT-PCR reads via MiXCR and lists one record per CDR3 protein. The sample lists hundreds of thousands of distinct CDR3 sequences, about 20% seen once, with approximately 10% in the top ten. This clonotype appeared a few times. Its antigen is not identified. The germline gives CDR1 MGHDK, CDR2 SYGVNS. The V segment lost 10 bases and the J segment 8 bases; nucleotides outside the gene matches: 5. The CDR3 has 11 amino acids. This clonotype was obtained from a man in his fifties or sixties who received an inactivated influenza vaccine. The source material was PBMCs from blood, sampled approximately 22 months after vaccination. This chain connects TRBV25-1 to TRBJ1-3; 7 bases map to TRBD1. CDR3 residues: CATTGVDTIYF. CDR3 DNA: TGTGCCACCACAGGGGTCGACACCATATATTTT. Filled out from reference TRBV25-1 and TRBJ1-3, the complete variable domain reads EADIYQTPRYLVIGTGKKITLECSQTMGHDKMYWYQQDPGMELHLIHYSYGVNSTEKGDLSSESTVSRIRTEHFPLTLESARPSHTSQYLCATTGVDTIYFGEGSWLTVV.